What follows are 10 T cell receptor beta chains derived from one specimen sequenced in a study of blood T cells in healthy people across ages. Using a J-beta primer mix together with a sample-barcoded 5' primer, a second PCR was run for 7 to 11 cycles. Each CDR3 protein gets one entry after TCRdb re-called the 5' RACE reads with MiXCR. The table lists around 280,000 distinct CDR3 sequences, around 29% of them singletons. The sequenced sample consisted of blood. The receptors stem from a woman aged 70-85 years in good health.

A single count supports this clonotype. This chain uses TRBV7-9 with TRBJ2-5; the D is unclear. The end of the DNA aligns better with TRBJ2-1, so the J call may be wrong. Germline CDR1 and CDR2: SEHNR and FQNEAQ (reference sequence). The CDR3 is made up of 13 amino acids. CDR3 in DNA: TGTGCCAGCAGCTTAGTACATGGTAATGAGCAGTTCTTC. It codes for CASSLVHGNEQFF.

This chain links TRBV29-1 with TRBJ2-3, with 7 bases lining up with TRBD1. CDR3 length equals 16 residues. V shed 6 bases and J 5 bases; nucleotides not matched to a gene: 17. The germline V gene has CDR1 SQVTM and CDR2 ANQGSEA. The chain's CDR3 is CSVVQGVLDPIDTQYF. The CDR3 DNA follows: TGCAGCGTCGTCCAGGGGGTGCTAGACCCCATAGATACGCAGTATTTT.

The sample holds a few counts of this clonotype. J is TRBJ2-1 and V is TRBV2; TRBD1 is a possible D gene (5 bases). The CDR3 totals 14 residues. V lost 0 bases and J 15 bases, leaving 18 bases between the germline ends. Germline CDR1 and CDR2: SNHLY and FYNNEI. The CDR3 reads CASSEAHQSGSGFF. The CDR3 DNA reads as TGTGCCAGCAGTGAAGCCCACCAGTCAGGGTCGGGGTTCTTC.

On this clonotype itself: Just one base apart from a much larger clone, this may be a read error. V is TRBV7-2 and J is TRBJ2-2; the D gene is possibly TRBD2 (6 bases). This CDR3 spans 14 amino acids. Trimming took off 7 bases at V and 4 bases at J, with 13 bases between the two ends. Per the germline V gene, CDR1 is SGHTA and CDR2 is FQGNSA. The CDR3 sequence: CASNSYSGTGELFF. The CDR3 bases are TGTGCCAGCAATTCGTATAGCGGCACCGGGGAGCTGTTTTTT.

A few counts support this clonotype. CDR3 sequence (DNA): TGCAGGTCCGAGCTACTAGTCCCCCACGAGCAGTACTTC. Translating gives CRSELLVPHEQYF. The chain is built from TRBV29-1 and TRBJ2-7; perhaps TRBD2 as D (5 bases). The CDR3 length is 13 residues. The V gene's germline CDR1 is SQVTM and CDR2 ANQGSEA.

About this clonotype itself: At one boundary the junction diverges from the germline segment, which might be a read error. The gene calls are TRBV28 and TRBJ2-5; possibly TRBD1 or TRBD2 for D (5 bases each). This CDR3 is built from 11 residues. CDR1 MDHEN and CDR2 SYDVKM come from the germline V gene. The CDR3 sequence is CACSPMGAQYF. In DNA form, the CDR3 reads TGTGCCTGCAGCCCCATGGGGGCCCAGTACTTC.

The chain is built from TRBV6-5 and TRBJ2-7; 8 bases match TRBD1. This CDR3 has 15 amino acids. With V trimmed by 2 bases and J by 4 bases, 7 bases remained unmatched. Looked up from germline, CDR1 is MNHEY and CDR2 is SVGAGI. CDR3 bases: TGTGCCAGCAGTTACGGTGAGGACAGGGAGTACGAGCAGTACTTC. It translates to CASSYGEDREYEQYF.

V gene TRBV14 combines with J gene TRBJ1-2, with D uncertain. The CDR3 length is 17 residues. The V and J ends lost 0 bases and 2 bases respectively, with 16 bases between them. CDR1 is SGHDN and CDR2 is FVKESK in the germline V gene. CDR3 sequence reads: CASSQDLLGGRNYGYTF. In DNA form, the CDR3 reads TGTGCCAGCAGCCAAGATCTTTTGGGAGGTCGAAACTATGGCTACACCTTC.

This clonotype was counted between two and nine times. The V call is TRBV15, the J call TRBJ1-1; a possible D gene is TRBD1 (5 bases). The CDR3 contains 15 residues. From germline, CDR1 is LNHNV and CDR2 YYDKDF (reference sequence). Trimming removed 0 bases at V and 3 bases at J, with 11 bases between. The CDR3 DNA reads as TGTGCCACCAGCAGAGATACGGGGGGGTACACTGAAGCTTTCTTT. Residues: CATSRDTGGYTEAFF.

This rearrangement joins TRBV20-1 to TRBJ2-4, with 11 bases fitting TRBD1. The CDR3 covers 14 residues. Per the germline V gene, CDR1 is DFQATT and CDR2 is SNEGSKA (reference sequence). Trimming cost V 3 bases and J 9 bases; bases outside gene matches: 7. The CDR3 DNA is TGCAGTGCTAGGGGCCCGGGACAGGGGGGCATTCAGTACTTC. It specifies CSARGPGQGGIQYF.